Following are 7 T cell receptor beta chains from one sample sequenced in a study of regulatory T cells in long-lasting Graves disease. iRepertoire HTBI primers and Arm-PCR of CDR3 regions built TCR beta libraries. MiXCR, applied by TCRdb to the multiplex PCR reads, yields one record per CDR3 protein. The table lists a few hundred thousand distinct CDR3 sequences, roughly 20% of them singletons, with around 30% in the top ten. The time point here: persistent/refractory GD, antithyroid drugs over 5 years with positive TRAb. TCR sequences were obtained from RNA taken from PBMCs. Material: peripheral blood mononuclear cells (PBMCs), obtained when the disease was refractory, from a patient treated with antithyroid drugs. The receptors were sampled from a middle-aged woman with Graves disease.

This clonotype has just a few counts. The genes are TRBV24-1 and TRBJ2-7, with 7 bases matching TRBD1. Germline assignment: CDR1 KGHDR and CDR2 SFDVKD. The CDR3 extends over 15 amino acids. V was pared by 2 bases and J by 4 bases, with 7 bases of the junction left unmatched. CDR3 amino acids: CATSDSQGLEYEQYF. In nucleotides, the CDR3 is TGTGCCACCAGTGATTCACAGGGGTTGGAGTACGAGCAGTACTTC.

V gene TRBV6-1 combines with J gene TRBJ2-7; 8 nucleotides line up with TRBD2. V lost 4 bases, J lost 0 bases, and 8 bases stayed unmatched. CDR3 length: 16 amino acids. The germline gives CDR1 MNHNS, CDR2 SASEGT. The CDR3 coding sequence is TGTGCCAGCAGTGCCCCCCCAGCGGGAGTCTCCTACGAGCAGTACTTC. This gives the protein CASSAPPAGVSYEQYF.

This chain joins TRBV5-1 and TRBJ2-2; D gene ambiguous. The CDR3 is made up of 15 amino acids. The germline V and J ends were trimmed by 1 base and 0 bases, with 7 bases remaining between them. Germline CDR1 reads SGHRS; CDR2 reads YFSETQ. Here the CDR3 reads CASSLMQTNTGELFF. For the CDR3, the DNA is TGCGCCAGCAGCTTGATGCAGACGAACACCGGGGAGCTGTTTTTT. The full variable domain, its missing parts supplied by reference TRBV5-1 and TRBJ2-2, is KAGVTQTPRYLIKTRGQQVTLSCSPISGHRSVSWYQQTPGQGLQFLFEYFSETQRNKGNFPGRFSGRQFSNSRSEMNVSTLELGDSALYLCASSLMQTNTGELFFGEGSRLTVL.

This chain connects TRBV7-9 to TRBJ2-1; 16 positions match TRBD2. The CDR3 sequence is 18 residues long. With V trimmed by 6 bases and J by 0 bases, 5 bases remained unmatched. CDR1 and CDR2 from the germline V gene are SEHNR and FQNEAQ (reference sequence). The CDR3, as DNA: TGTGCCAGCAGGGGGGGACTAGCGGGAGGGAGCTCCTACAATGAGCAGTTCTTC. The encoded protein is CASRGGLAGGSSYNEQFF.

This rearrangement joins TRBV5-4 to TRBJ2-2; perhaps TRBD1 as D (6 bases). V was cut by 0 bases and J by 7 bases, with 13 bases left in between. The CDR3 contains 15 residues. From germline, CDR1 is SGHNT and CDR2 YYREEE (reference sequence). This CDR3 is CASSLVGGRSGELFF. The CDR3 DNA sequence: TGTGCCAGCAGCTTGGTAGGGGGACGAAGCGGGGAGCTGTTTTTT.

This clonotype was seen a few times. The CDR3 bases are TGTGCCAGCAGTTCTACGGCCCGGGAGCAGTTCTTC. Translating it yields CASSSTAREQFF. The rearrangement links TRBV12-3 or TRBV12-4 to TRBJ2-1; D not resolved. The CDR3 has 12 amino acids. V shed 4 bases and J shed 10 bases, with 11 bases lying between them.

This clonotype showed up many times. The chain recombines TRBV11-3 with TRBJ2-2, with 7 bases fitting TRBD1. V was clipped by 5 bases and J by 1 base; unmatched bases: 4. Germline V gene sequence: CDR1 SGHNT, CDR2 YENEEA. CDR3 length: 15 amino acids. DNA for the CDR3: TGTGCCAGCAGCCCACGACAGGGGAACACCGGGGAGCTGTTTTTT. It encodes CASSPRQGNTGELFF.